This T cell receptor beta chain was retrieved from a study of cytomegalovirus exposure and HLA in healthy donors (dated by TCRdb to the late 2010s). Regarding the research as a whole: In an earlier analysis of 587 of the donors, 276 Gb of sequence data and approximately 100 million unique TCR beta sequences from 150 million to 200 million T cells were reported. An early release covering roughly 640 HLA-typed donors comprised about 300 gigabases of sequencing data and some 79 million unique TCR sequences. Among the approximately 430 genotyped donors, around 81% belonged to the genetic ancestry cluster associated with self-reported Caucasian donors. The study aimed to test whether signatures of past pathogen exposure could be identified by cataloging public T cell receptors. The T cell repertoires of some 670 subjects were profiled by immunosequencing and related to cytomegalovirus serostatus. Besides the first cohort of around 670 subjects, a separate validation cohort made up of over 100 different subjects was used. To predict cytomegalovirus infection status, the study brought together high-throughput TCR immunosequencing, statistical association of individual TCRs with disease status, and machine learning. A later analysis re-examined previously published TCR beta repertoires from hundreds of donors and added high-resolution HLA genotyping to investigate patterns of TCR occurrence. Rather than drawing on any new phenotypic data, the later analysis identified candidate immune exposures from TCR beta sequences and the way those sequences occurred across donors. An earlier analysis of several hundred of the donors applied high-throughput TCR beta sequencing to assess whether each TCR beta V gene segment acted as functional or pseudogenic. Donor age, sex, ethnicity and CMV serostatus were compiled alongside the repertoire data. A later genetic analysis took genome-wide SNP genotypes for about 60% of the roughly 670 donors and used that subset as a discovery cohort. All discovery cohort repertoires had been generated using a single sequencing platform. HLA typing covered class I and class II loci at four-digit resolution. Typing coverage varied by locus: about 620-630 donors for A, B, C, DRB1 and DQB1; approximately 560 for DQA1; approximately 610 for DPA1; approximately 470 for DPB1. Because of strong linkage in the cohort, four to six DR-DQ haplotypes were treated as single units for association and clustering. Across around 400 genotyped donors of the cohort, an average of about 240,000 unique TCR beta nucleotide sequences per donor were sequenced, and 15% to 20% of those sequences were non-productive. Findings and caveats that apply to the study as a whole: In a later analysis, several top co-occurrence clusters were reported to appear linked to parvovirus B19, influenza, CMV and Epstein-Barr virus. According to a later genetic analysis, donors in an Asian-associated ancestry cluster had fewer N-insertions in productive TCRs than the approximately 670-donor mean. The classifier was reported to diagnose cytomegalovirus status with high specificity and sensitivity in both the original cohort and the validation cohort. It was suggested by the authors that the approach could potentially be generalized to other disease states and immunological phenotypes. Specific HLA alleles were associated with 15,000 to 20,000 TCR beta sequences at a false discovery rate of 0.05 in a later analysis. In a later analysis, TCR association rates were found to vary across HLA loci, with the most associated TCRs seen for DRB1 alleles and the fewest for HLA-C alleles. A further reported finding was that TCR beta sequences accurately predicted the HLA-A and HLA-B alleles for most subjects in the first cohort. A cluster of highly shared sequence variants was judged likely to represent a technical artifact of the sequencing pipeline. Three of the identified cytomegalovirus-associated TCR beta chains were confirmed in vitro to be specific for cytomegalovirus antigens. The cohort was sequenced for TCR beta chains only, and without alpha or paired-chain data the features that could be detected were limited. The only immune exposure information available for the cohort was CMV serostatus. Some 15 rarely observed V segments, including chromosome 9 orphons, were excluded from the earlier analysis of almost 600 of the donors because counts were too low. Assigning TCR associations to individual alleles was difficult when HLA alleles, especially DR and DQ, strongly co-occurred. The study listed 150 to 200 TCR beta chains as associated with cytomegalovirus. A later genetic analysis associated a missense DCLRE1C variant with V-gene and J-gene trimming of TCR beta chains, and an independent cohort replicated the association. While some public TCRs were present in many individuals, most TCR sequences turned up only very rarely across donors. Broadly in line with IMGT annotations, most TCR beta V segments showed up in productive rearrangements about 90% or about 30% of the time in an earlier analysis of under 700 of the donors. Roughly uniform sequencing depth across donors was assumed in presence/absence analyses, although this assumption may not hold. In a later analysis, most CMV-associated TCR beta chains were found to appear HLA-restricted, with HLA associations seemingly driven largely by CMV exposure. In a later analysis, HLA-associated TCR beta chains were found to be more clonally expanded and to have lower generation probabilities than equally common non-associated chains. Some IMGT-functional V segments, including TRBV6-2 and TRBV6-3, could not be distinguished by the 87-base-pair reads and were therefore excluded. Because HLA typing was unavailable for some donors at each locus, only the typed subset was used in association tests. Linkage disequilibrium might explain the correlated functional status among segregating V segments, but an unknown experimental factor could not be ruled out.

Spanning cysteine to phenylalanine, the CDR3 consists of 14 amino acids. CDR3 DNA only is kept here, 42 bases in frame from base 1. CDR1 and CDR2, looked up from the germline V gene, are SGHVS and FQNEAQ. Trimming takes 5 bases from V and 8 bases from J, and the germline ends sit 18 bases apart. In regard to this clone: Its antigen is not yet known. No per-base quality is available; no much larger clone lies one base away.

The cohort consisted of some 670 healthy bone marrow donors. At the time of sampling, all cohort members were nominally healthy, though unrecorded immune exposures were likely present. The donor tested CMV seropositive and was one of the 289 seropositive cohort members. Each donor provided a peripheral blood sample, and peripheral blood mononuclear cells were used for TCR beta sequencing. The Qiagen DNeasy Blood Extraction Kit was used to extract genomic DNA from the blood cell samples. Library prep was done by the immunoSEQ multiplex PCR assay. A mixture of 60 forward primers for TCR Vbeta segments and 13 reverse primers for TCR Jbeta segments was used in the multiplex PCR. Amplification of the CDR3 region of rearranged TCR beta genes was performed with a multiplex PCR assay on genomic DNA. Amplified TCR beta libraries were sequenced as 87-base-pair reads on the Illumina HiSeq System. The paper's processing steps were these. A later analysis tallied tens of millions of unique TCR beta chains across the 610 or so repertoires, and 10 million to 11 million of those chains were shared by two or more donors. A nearest-neighbor algorithm error-corrected the raw reads and collapsed the reads into unique sequences, merging closely related sequences to remove PCR and sequencing errors. Alignment of CDR3 sequences to IMGT reference sequences was used to assign V, D and J gene segments. For a sequence to be retained, a match of at least six nucleotides to both a V gene segment and a J gene segment was required. Rearrangements were classified as productive when the CDR3 lacked stop codons and remained in frame with V and J, and all other rearrangements were classified as non-productive. Following IMGT convention, CDR3 was defined as the stretch from the second conserved V-encoded cysteine to the conserved J-encoded phenylalanine. Sequences without an unambiguous match to a single V gene segment were excluded from the earlier analysis of almost 600 of the donors. An earlier analysis of several hundred of the donors called V segments functional above 56.7% productive rearrangements and segregating when the between-donor standard deviation exceeded 5%. To diagnose cytomegalovirus status from the catalog of TCR beta chain sequences, a statistical classification framework was built. V and J gene assignment, in a later analysis, came from comparing TCR nucleotide sequences with IMGT/GENE-DB human TR gene sequences. Using the TCRdist pipeline, a later analysis assigned CDR3 sequences along with most-parsimonious VDJ recombination scenarios. In a later analysis, every TCR beta chain was defined by the combination of its CDR3 amino acid sequence and its V-gene family, and reads without a unique V-gene family were dropped. In a later analysis, around 650 highly shared, low-generation-probability nucleotide sequences were removed to address suspected cross-contamination and a sequencing artifact. For each public chain, a later analysis derived a clonal expansion index from normalized ranks of inferred template counts within each repertoire. A later analysis computed generation probabilities with a VDJ recombination model fitted to out-of-frame rearrangements, and checked the results against IGoR. A later analysis scored TCR-TCR, TCR-HLA and TCR-CMV co-occurrence with hypergeometric tests, applying a repertoire-size bias correction to TCR pairs. A later analysis estimated false discovery rates by permuting HLA or CMV assignments 20 times. In a later analysis, co-occurring TCRs were grouped with DBSCAN, and TCRdist sequence similarity was added when clustering was performed within HLA-allele-positive subsets. Repertoires with fewer than 30,000 or more than 120,000 public chains were left out of co-occurrence clustering, as were five repertoires with anomalous nucleotide sharing. Held by TCRdb, this immuneACCESS table contains in-frame sequences only and omits some clones. Under half of the omission traces to an unresolved V gene where checked; the cause of the rest is unknown. Clone size and V and J calls were adopted from that table, with D and trimming inferred from the DNA. The sample table holds 180,000 or so clones, of which almost 80% were seen once. Just under 6.5% of the sample is held by the ten biggest clonotypes.

This receptor was obtained from a middle-aged man in good health and CMV-seropositive. What was sequenced was PBMCs. In this chain, TRBV7-8 is recombined with TRBJ1-2; the D gene is unclear. The DNA sequence follows: TGTGCCAGCAGCCCCGCCGGGAGGTTGGGGGGCTACACCTTC. This translates into CASSPAGRLGGYTF.